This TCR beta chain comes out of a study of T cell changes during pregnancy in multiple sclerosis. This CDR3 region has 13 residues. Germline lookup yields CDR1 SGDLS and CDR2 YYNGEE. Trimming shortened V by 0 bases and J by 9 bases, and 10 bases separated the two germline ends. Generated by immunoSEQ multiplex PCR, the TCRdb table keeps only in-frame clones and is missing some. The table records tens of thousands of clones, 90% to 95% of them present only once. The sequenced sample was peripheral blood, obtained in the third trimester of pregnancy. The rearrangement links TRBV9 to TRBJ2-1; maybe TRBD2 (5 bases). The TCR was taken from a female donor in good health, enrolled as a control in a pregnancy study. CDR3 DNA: TGTGCCAGCAGCGTAGGAGACTATTCTGAGCAGTTCTTC. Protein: CASSVGDYSEQFF.